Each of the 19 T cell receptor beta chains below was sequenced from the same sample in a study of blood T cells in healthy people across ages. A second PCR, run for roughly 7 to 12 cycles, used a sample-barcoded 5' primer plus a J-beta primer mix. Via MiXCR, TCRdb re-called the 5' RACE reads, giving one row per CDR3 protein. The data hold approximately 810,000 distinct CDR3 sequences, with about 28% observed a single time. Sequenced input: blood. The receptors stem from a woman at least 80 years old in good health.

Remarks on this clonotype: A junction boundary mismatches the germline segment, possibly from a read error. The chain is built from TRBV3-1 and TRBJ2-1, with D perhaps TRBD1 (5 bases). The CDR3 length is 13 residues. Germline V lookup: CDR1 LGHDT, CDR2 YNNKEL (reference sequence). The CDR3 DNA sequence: TGTGTCAGCTCGCTCCAAGGGGATAATGAGCAGTTCTTC. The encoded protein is CVSSLQGDNEQFF.

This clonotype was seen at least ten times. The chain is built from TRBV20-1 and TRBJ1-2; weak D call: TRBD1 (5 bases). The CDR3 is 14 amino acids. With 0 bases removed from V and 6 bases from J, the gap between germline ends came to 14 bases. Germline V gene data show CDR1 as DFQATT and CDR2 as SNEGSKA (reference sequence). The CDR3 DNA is TGCAGTGCTAGAGATCTAAGGGGATACGATGGCTACACCTTC. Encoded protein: CSARDLRGYDGYTF.

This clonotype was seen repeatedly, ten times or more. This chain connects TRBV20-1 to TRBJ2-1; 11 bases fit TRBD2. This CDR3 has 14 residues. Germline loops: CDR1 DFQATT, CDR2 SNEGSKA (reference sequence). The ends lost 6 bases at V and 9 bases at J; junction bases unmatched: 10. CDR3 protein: CSAPLAGGPSEQFF. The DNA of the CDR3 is TGCAGTGCCCCATTAGCGGGGGGGCCGAGTGAGCAGTTCTTC.

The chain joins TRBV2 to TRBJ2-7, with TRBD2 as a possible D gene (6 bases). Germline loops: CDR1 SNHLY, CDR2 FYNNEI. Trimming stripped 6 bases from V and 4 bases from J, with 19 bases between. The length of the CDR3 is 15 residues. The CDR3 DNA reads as TGTGCCAGCAGGGCGGGACTCCCGAAAGGGTACGAGCAGTACTTC. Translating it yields CASRAGLPKGYEQYF. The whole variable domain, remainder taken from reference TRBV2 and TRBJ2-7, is EPEVTQTPSHQVTQMGQEVILRCVPISNHLYFYWYRQILGQKVEFLVSFYNNEISEKSEIFDDQFSVERPDGSNFTLKIRSTKLEDSAMYFCASRAGLPKGYEQYFGPGTRLTVT.

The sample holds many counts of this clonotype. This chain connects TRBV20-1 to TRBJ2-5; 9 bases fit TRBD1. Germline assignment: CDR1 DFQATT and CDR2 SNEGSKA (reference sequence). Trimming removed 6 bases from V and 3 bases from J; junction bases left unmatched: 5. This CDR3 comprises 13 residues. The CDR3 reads CSASTGGEETQYF. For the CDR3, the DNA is TGCAGTGCCTCGACAGGGGGGGAAGAGACCCAGTACTTC.

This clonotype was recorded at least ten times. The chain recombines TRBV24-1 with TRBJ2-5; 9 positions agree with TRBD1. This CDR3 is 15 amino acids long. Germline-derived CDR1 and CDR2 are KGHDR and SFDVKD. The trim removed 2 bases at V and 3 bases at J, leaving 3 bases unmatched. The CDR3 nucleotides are TGTGCCACCAGTGATTACGGGACAGGGAAAGAGACCCAGTACTTC. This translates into CATSDYGTGKETQYF.

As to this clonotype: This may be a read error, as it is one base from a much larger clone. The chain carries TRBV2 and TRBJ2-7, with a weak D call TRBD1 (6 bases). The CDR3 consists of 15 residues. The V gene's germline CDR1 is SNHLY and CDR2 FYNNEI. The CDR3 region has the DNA TGTGCCAACAGTGAAGGGGGATACTCATCCTACGAGCAGTACTTC. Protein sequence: CANSEGGYSSYEQYF.

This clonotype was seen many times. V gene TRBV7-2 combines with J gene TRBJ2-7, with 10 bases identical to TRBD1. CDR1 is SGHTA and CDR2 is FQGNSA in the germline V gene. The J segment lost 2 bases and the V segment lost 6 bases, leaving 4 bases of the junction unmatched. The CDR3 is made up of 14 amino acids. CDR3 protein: CASSNGQGAYEQYF. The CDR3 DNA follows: TGTGCCAGCAGTAATGGACAGGGGGCCTACGAGCAGTACTTC.

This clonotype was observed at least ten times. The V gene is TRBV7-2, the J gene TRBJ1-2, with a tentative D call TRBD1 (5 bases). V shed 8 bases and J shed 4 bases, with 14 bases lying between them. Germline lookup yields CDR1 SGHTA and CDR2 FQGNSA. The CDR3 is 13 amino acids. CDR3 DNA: TGTGCCAGCTCCAGAGGGGTCGGCTATGGCTACACCTTC. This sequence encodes CASSRGVGYGYTF.

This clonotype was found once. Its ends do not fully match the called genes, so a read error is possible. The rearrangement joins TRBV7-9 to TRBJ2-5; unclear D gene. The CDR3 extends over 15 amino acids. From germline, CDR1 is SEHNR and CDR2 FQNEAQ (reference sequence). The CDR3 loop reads CVSSARAGPWETQYF. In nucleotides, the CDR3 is TGTGTCAGCAGCGCCCGGGCCGGACCCTGGGAGACCCAGTACTTC.

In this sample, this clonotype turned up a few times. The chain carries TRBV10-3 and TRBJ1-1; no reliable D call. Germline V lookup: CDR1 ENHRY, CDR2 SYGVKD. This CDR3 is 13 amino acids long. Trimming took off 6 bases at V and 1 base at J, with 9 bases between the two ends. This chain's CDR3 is CAISPEWNTEAFF. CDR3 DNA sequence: TGTGCCATCAGCCCGGAGTGGAACACTGAAGCTTTCTTT.

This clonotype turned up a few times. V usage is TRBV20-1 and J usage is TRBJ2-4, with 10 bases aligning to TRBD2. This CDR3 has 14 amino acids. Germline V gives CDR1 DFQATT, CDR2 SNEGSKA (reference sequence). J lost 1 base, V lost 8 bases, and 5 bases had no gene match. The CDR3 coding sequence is TGCAGTACGGGAGCGGGGGGGGCCAAAAACATTCAGTACTTC. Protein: CSTGAGGAKNIQYF.

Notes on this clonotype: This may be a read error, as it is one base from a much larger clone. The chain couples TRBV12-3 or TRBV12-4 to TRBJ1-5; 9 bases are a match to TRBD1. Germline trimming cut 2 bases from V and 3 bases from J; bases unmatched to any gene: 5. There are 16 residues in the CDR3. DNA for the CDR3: TGTGCCAGCAGTTTAAGGGGACAGGGACCCAATCAGCCCCAGCATTTT. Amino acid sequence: CASSLRGQGPNQPQHF.

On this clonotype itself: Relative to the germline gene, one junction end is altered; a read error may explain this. The CDR3 loop reads CVSSSELDRLRTYNSPLHF. The CDR3 coding sequence is TGTGTCAGCAGTTCCGAACTTGACAGACTGAGGACCTATAATTCACCCCTCCACTTT. The chain combines TRBV27 with TRBJ1-6; tentative D call: TRBD1 (5 bases). CDR1 is MNHEY and CDR2 is SMNVEV in the germline V gene (reference sequence). The CDR3 totals 19 residues.

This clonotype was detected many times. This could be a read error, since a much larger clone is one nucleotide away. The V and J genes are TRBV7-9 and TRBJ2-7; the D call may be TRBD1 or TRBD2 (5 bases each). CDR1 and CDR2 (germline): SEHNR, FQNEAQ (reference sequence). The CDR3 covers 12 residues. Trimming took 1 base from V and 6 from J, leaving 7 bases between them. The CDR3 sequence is CASSLEGTEQYF. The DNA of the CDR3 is TGTGCCAGCAGCTTAGAAGGGACCGAGCAGTACTTC.

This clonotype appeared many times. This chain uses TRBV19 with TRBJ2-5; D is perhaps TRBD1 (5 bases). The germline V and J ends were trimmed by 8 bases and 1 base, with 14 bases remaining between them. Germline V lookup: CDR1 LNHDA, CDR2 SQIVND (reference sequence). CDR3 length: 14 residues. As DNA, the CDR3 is TGTGCCAGTGCCAGGGCAACCTTCCAAGAGACCCAGTACTTC. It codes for CASARATFQETQYF.

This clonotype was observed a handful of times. The CDR3 is CASSDPHSNQPQHF. In DNA form, the CDR3 reads TGTGCCAGCAGTGATCCTCATAGCAATCAGCCCCAGCATTTT. The chain employs TRBV6-1 and TRBJ1-5; D is unresolved. The germline V gene encodes CDR1 MNHNS and CDR2 SASEGT. Trimming shortened V by 3 bases and J by 0 bases, and 6 bases separated the two germline ends. This CDR3 comprises 14 residues.

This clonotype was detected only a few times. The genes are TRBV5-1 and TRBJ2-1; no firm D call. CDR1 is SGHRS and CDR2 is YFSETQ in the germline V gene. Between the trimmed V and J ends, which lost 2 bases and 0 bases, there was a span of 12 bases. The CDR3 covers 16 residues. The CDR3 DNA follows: TGCGCCAGCAGCTTAGAGGCTGCTAGCTCCTACAATGAGCAGTTCTTC. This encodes CASSLEAASSYNEQFF.

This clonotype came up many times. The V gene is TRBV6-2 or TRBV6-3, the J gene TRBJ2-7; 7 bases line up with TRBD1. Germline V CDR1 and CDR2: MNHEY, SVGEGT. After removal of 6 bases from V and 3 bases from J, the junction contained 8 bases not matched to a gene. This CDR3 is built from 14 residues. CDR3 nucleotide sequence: TGTGCCAGCAGCCGCTTGGGACAGAGCTACGAGCAGTACTTC. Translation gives CASSRLGQSYEQYF.